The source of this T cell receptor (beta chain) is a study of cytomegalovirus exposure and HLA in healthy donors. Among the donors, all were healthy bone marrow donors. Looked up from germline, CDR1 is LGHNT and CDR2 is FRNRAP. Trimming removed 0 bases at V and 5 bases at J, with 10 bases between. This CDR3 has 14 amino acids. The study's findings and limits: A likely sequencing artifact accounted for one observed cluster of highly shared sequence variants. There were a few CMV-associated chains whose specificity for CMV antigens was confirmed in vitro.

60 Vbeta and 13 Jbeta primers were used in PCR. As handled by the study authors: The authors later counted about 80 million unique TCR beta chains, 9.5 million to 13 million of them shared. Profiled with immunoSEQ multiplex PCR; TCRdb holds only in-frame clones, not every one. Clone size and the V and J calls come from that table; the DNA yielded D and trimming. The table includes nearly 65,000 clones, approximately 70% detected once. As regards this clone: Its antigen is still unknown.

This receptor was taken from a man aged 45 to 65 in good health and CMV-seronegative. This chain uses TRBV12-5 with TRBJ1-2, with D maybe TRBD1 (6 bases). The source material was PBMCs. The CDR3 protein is CASGLVTGKYGYTF. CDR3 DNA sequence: TGTGCTAGTGGTTTGGTTACAGGGAAGTATGGCTACACCTTC.